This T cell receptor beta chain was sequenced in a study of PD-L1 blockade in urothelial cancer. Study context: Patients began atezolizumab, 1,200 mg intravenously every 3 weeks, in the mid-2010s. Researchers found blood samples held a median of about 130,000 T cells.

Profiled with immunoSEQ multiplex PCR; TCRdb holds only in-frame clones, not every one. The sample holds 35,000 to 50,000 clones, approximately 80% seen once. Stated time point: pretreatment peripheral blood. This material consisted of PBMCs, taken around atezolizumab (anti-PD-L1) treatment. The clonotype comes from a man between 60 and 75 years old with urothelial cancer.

The CDR3 is CAWSSGGWGTDTQYF. CDR3 sequence (DNA): TGTGCCTGGAGTTCAGGGGGCTGGGGCACAGATACGCAGTATTTT. The V and J genes are TRBV30 and TRBJ2-3; 8 positions match TRBD1. The CDR3 sequence is 15 residues long. From germline, CDR1 is GTSNPN and CDR2 SVGIG (reference sequence). J gave up 1 base and V 2 bases, and 5 bases lay outside the gene matches.